The sequence of this T cell receptor (beta chain) was determined in a study of cytomegalovirus exposure and HLA in healthy donors. PCR primers comprised 60 Vbeta and 13 Jbeta primers. Profiling relied on immunoSEQ multiplex PCR, and the TCRdb table lists in-frame clones only, not all of them. In the table there are approximately 97,000 clones, approximately 81% of which are singletons. Whole-study results and caveats: Relative to the roughly 640-donor mean, N-insertions were reportedly fewer in an Asian-associated ancestry cluster in a later analysis.

The CDR3 sequence is 14 residues long. Germline V CDR1 and CDR2: SSHAT, FNYEAQ (reference sequence). This clone appeared a few times. Its target is unknown. Germline and junction disagree at one end, which may indicate a read error. The chain has TRBV7-7 and TRBJ2-7, with a possible D match to TRBD1 (6 bases). Material: PBMCs. The source is a woman between 70 and 85 years old in good health and CMV-seropositive. The DNA of the CDR3 is TGTGCTAGCAGTCTTCCGGACAGCTCCTACGAGCAGTACTTC. Residues: CASSLPDSSYEQYF.